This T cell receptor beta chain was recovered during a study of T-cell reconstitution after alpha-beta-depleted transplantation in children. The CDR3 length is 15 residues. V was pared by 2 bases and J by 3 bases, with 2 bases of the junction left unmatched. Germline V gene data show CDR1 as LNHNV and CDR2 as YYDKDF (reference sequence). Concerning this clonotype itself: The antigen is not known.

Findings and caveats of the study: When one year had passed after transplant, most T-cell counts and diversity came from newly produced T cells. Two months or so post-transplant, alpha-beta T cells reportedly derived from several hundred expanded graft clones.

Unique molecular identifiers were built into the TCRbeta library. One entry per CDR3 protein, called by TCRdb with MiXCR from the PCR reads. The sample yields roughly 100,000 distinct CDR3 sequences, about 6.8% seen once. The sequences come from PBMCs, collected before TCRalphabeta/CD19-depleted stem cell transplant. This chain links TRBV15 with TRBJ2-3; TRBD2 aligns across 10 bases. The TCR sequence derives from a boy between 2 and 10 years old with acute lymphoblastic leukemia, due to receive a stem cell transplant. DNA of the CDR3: TGTGCCACCAGCAGACCAGCGGGGGGGACAGATACGCAGTATTTT. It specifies CATSRPAGGTDTQYF. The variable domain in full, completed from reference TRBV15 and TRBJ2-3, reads DAMVIQNPRYQVTQFGKPVTLSCSQTLNHNVMYWYQQKSSQAPKLLFHYYDKDFNNEADTPDNFQSRRPNTSFCFLDIRSPGLGDTAMYLCATSRPAGGTDTQYFGPGTRLTVL.